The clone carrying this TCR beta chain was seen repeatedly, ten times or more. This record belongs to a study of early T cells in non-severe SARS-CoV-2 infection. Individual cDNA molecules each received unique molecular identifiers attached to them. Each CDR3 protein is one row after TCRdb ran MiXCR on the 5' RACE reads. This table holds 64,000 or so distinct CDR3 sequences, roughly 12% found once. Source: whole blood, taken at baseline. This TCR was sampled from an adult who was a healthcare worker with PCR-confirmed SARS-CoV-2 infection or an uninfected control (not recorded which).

The CDR3 DNA follows: TGCAGTGCTAGAGATGGTAGAGGGTACGAGCAGTACTTC. Protein product: CSARDGRGYEQYF. The rearrangement uses TRBV20-1 and TRBJ2-7, with a weak D call TRBD2 (5 bases). The V gene's germline CDR1 is DFQATT and CDR2 SNEGSKA (reference sequence). This CDR3 region has 13 residues. The germline V and J ends were trimmed by 0 bases and 4 bases, with 10 bases remaining between them.